The 12 T cell receptor beta chains given below trace back to one sample, sequenced in a study of T cell responses to AZD1222 COVID-19 vaccine. The assay was immunoSEQ multiplex PCR, and TCRdb's table has in-frame clones only and misses some. The table records about 210,000 clones, roughly 92% of them present only once. Sequencing was performed on peripheral blood, taken on day 0 of AZD1222 vaccination. The receptors shown here come from an adult in good health.

The gene calls are TRBV6-1 and TRBJ2-3; D call uncertain. There are 15 residues in the CDR3. Trimming cost V 2 bases and J 0 bases, with 9 bases left between them. Germline V gene sequence: CDR1 MNHNS, CDR2 SASEGT. The CDR3 bases are TGTGCCAGCAGTGAACAAAGGTCGAGCACAGATACGCAGTATTTT. This codes for CASSEQRSSTDTQYF.

V and J are TRBV27 and TRBJ1-4; perhaps TRBD1 as D (6 bases). V lost 6 bases to trimming and J lost 8 bases, with 16 bases between them. The V gene's germline CDR1 is MNHEY and CDR2 SMNVEV (reference sequence). This CDR3 is 14 amino acids long. The CDR3 protein is CASSQRGGREKLFF. DNA for the CDR3: TGTGCCAGCAGCCAAAGAGGGGGGAGGGAAAAACTGTTTTTT.

V is TRBV18 and J is TRBJ1-2; a possible D gene is TRBD1 (5 bases). The CDR3 consists of 15 residues. The V end was cut by 3 bases, the J end by 2 bases, with 13 bases between. The germline CDR1 and CDR2 sequences are KGHSH and LQKENI. This chain's CDR3 is CASSPERGGNYGYTF. The CDR3 nucleotides read TGTGCCAGCTCACCGGAAAGGGGAGGGAACTATGGCTACACCTTC.

J is TRBJ1-5 and V is TRBV6-6; 7 bases are a match to TRBD1. V gave up 5 bases and J gave up 2 bases; unmatched junction bases: 6. This CDR3 spans 15 amino acids. Germline V gene lookup returns CDR1 MNHNY and CDR2 SVGAGI (reference sequence). CDR3 loop: CASSHRQGGNQPQHF. CDR3 DNA sequence: TGTGCCAGCAGTCACCGACAGGGCGGCAATCAGCCCCAGCATTTT.

The genes are TRBV7-2 and TRBJ1-3; D is unclear. Between the trimmed V and J ends, which lost 1 base and 7 bases, there was a span of 11 bases. Germline V gene sequence: CDR1 SGHTA, CDR2 FQGNSA. The CDR3 is 14 amino acids. Here the CDR3 reads CASSLEGSWNTIYF. The CDR3 nucleotides read TGTGCCAGCAGCTTAGAAGGGTCTTGGAACACCATATATTTT.

CDR3 amino acids: CASSPQGFEQYF. As DNA, the CDR3 is TGTGCCAGCAGTCCCCAGGGGTTCGAGCAGTACTTC. The V gene is TRBV12-3 or TRBV12-4, the J gene TRBJ2-7; TRBD1 might be the D (6 bases). CDR3 length equals 12 residues. Trimming removed 5 bases at V and 6 bases at J, with 11 bases between.

The chain carries TRBV11-3 and TRBJ2-5; D might be TRBD2 (6 bases). Trimming cost V 1 base and J 2 bases, with 11 bases left between them. Germline V gene sequence: CDR1 SGHNT, CDR2 YENEEA. CDR3 size: 15 residues. The CDR3 protein is CASSLGLGGQETQYF. DNA for the CDR3: TGTGCCAGCAGCTTAGGGCTGGGGGGACAAGAGACCCAGTACTTC.

The chain has TRBV7-8 and TRBJ1-1, with D unresolved. This CDR3 spans 13 amino acids. Germline assignment: CDR1 SGHVS and CDR2 FQNEAQ. V gave up 5 bases and J gave up 1 base, with 8 bases separating them. The CDR3 sequence is CASSRGRNTEAFF. In DNA, the CDR3 is TGTGCCAGCAGCAGAGGAAGGAACACTGAAGCTTTCTTT.

The J gene is TRBJ1-2, the V gene TRBV6-1; D possibly corresponds to TRBD1 (6 bases). The CDR3 totals 16 residues. Trimming stripped 2 bases from V and 8 bases from J, with 21 bases between. Per the germline V gene, CDR1 is MNHNS and CDR2 is SASEGT. The DNA of the CDR3 is TGTGCCAGCAGTGAACCGAGACAGGCCCGCGCGGGGGGCTACACCTTC. This sequence encodes CASSEPRQARAGGYTF.

This sequence joins TRBV15 and TRBJ1-5; TRBD1 agrees at 7 bases. The CDR3 covers 17 residues. CDR1 and CDR2 from the germline V gene are LNHNV and YYDKDF (reference sequence). J lost 2 bases, V lost 2 bases, and 9 bases had no gene match. Here the CDR3 DNA reads TGTGCCACCAGCAGAACCAACAGGGGCTCCCGCAATCAGCCCCAGCATTTT. Encoded protein: CATSRTNRGSRNQPQHF. Full variable domain (outside the CDR3, taken from reference TRBV15 and TRBJ1-5): DAMVIQNPRYQVTQFGKPVTLSCSQTLNHNVMYWYQQKSSQAPKLLFHYYDKDFNNEADTPDNFQSRRPNTSFCFLDIRSPGLGDTAMYLCATSRTNRGSRNQPQHFGDGTRLSIL.

This sequence joins TRBV20-1 and TRBJ2-7, with D hard to call. CDR3 length: 15 residues. Germline V CDR1 and CDR2: DFQATT, SNEGSKA (reference sequence). The V end lost 3 bases, the J end lost 3 bases, and 18 bases lay between the germline ends. The CDR3 nucleotides read TGCAGTGCTAGTTTGGGTCGGTACGGAGACTACGAGCAGTACTTC. Encoded protein: CSASLGRYGDYEQYF.

The V and J genes are TRBV9 and TRBJ1-6, with 10 bases fitting TRBD1. From germline, CDR1 is SGDLS and CDR2 YYNGEE. The CDR3 runs to 17 residues. Trimming at V came to 4 bases and at J to 5 bases, leaving 9 bases not matched to a gene. In DNA form, the CDR3 reads TGTGCCAGCAGCCCAAGGGGGGACAGGGGAAATAATTCACCCCTCCACTTT. Protein product: CASSPRGDRGNNSPLHF.